These 15 T cell receptor beta chains were all obtained from the same sample, sequenced in a study of early T cells in non-severe SARS-CoV-2 infection. MiXCR, run by TCRdb on the 5' RACE reads, gives a single entry per CDR3 protein. The repertoire includes roughly 72,000 distinct CDR3 sequences, roughly 12% of them detected once, and approximately 1.1% sits in the top ten. What was sequenced was whole blood. The receptors here all came from an adult who was a healthcare worker with PCR-confirmed SARS-CoV-2 infection or an uninfected control (not recorded which).

J is TRBJ1-2 and V is TRBV20-1; 8 positions agree with TRBD1. Trimming removed 3 bases from V and 3 bases from J; junction bases left unmatched: 0. Germline loops: CDR1 DFQATT, CDR2 SNEGSKA (reference sequence). CDR3 length: 12 residues. CDR3 residues: CSARDRDYGYTF. CDR3 in DNA: TGCAGTGCTAGGGACAGGGACTATGGCTACACCTTC.

The genes are TRBV9 and TRBJ2-1, with TRBD1 matching 8 bases. V lost 3 bases and J lost 0; bases outside the gene matches: 2. The CDR3 is 15 amino acids. The germline V gene has CDR1 SGDLS and CDR2 YYNGEE. The CDR3 spells CASSEQGVSYNEQFF. In DNA form, the CDR3 reads TGTGCCAGCAGCGAACAGGGGGTCTCCTACAATGAGCAGTTCTTC.

The J gene is TRBJ2-7, the V gene TRBV29-1; TRBD1 aligns across 8 bases. From germline, CDR1 is SQVTM and CDR2 ANQGSEA. The J segment lost 7 bases and the V segment lost 4 bases, leaving 6 bases of the junction unmatched. This CDR3 comprises 12 residues. The DNA of the CDR3 is TGCAGCGTTGGTCACCGGGACAGGGAGCAGTACTTC. Translated: CSVGHRDREQYF.

At least ten counts were recorded for this clonotype. This chain links TRBV7-8 with TRBJ2-4, with D tentatively TRBD1 or TRBD2 (6 bases each). CDR3 size: 19 residues. The V and J ends lost 3 bases and 0 bases respectively, with 21 bases between them. CDR1 is SGHVS and CDR2 is FQNEAQ in the germline V gene. CDR3 in DNA: TGTGCCAGCAGCTTGCGCCCAATGGGGGGCGAGGGAGCCAAAAACATTCAGTACTTC. It encodes CASSLRPMGGEGAKNIQYF.

This clonotype is deemed medium-sized (0.01 to 0.1%). The chain recombines TRBV6-2 or TRBV6-3 with TRBJ2-3; 13 bases align to TRBD2. The V and J ends lost 6 bases and 6 bases, in that order; junction bases with no gene match: 3. The CDR3 has 14 amino acids. CDR1 MNHEY and CDR2 SVGEGT come from the germline V gene. As DNA, the CDR3 is TGTGCCAGCAGAGGACTAGCGGGAGTGGATACGCAGTATTTT. It codes for CASRGLAGVDTQYF.

This clonotype was recorded a few times. The chain is built from TRBV6-1 and TRBJ2-3; D is unresolved. The V end was cut by 1 base, the J end by 2 bases, with 7 bases between. The CDR3 is 14 residues long. Germline-derived CDR1 and CDR2 are MNHNS and SASEGT. The DNA of the CDR3 is TGTGCCAGCAGTGAAGTACAGTTCACAGATACGCAGTATTTT. Its protein is CASSEVQFTDTQYF.

CDR3 protein: CASIGTSGGVVDTQYF. The CDR3, as DNA: TGTGCCAGCATCGGGACTAGCGGGGGTGTGGTGGATACGCAGTATTTT. The J gene is TRBJ2-3, the V gene TRBV7-9, with 14 bases aligning to TRBD2. Trimming removed 7 bases from V and 6 bases from J; junction bases left unmatched: 9. The germline V gene encodes CDR1 SEHNR and CDR2 FQNEAQ (reference sequence). The CDR3 is made up of 16 amino acids.

V is TRBV20-1 and J is TRBJ1-1; no reliable D call. CDR1 is DFQATT, CDR2 SNEGSKA, per germline (reference sequence). Trimming pared 2 bases from V and 0 bases from J, leaving 7 bases between. CDR3 size: 13 residues. This CDR3 is CSARWLLNTEAFF. Written as DNA, the CDR3 is TGCAGTGCTAGATGGCTCTTGAACACTGAAGCTTTCTTT.

This clonotype has ten or more counts. The chain recombines TRBV7-2 with TRBJ2-1; weak D call: TRBD2 (6 bases). The germline gives CDR1 SGHTA, CDR2 FQGNSA. Trimming left V 4 bases short and J 5 bases short, with 12 bases between. The CDR3 consists of 14 residues. CDR3 in amino acids: CASSSWTGDNEQFF. The CDR3 DNA reads TGTGCCAGCAGCTCGTGGACGGGGGACAATGAGCAGTTCTTC. Full variable domain (remainder filled in from reference TRBV7-2 and TRBJ2-1): GAGVSQSPSNKVTEKGKDVELRCDPISGHTALYWYRQSLGQGLEFLIYFQGNSAPDKSGLPSDRFSAERTGGSVSTLTIQRTQQEDSAVYLCASSSWTGDNEQFFGPGTRLTVL.

Only a few counts were recorded for this clonotype. This chain connects TRBV6-4 to TRBJ2-1, with a tentative D call TRBD2 (6 bases). The ends were cut back, 2 bases at V and 4 bases at J, with 9 bases in the middle. Germline assignment: CDR1 MRHNA and CDR2 SNTAGT. This CDR3 has 14 residues. The CDR3 loop is CASSDGGLYNEQFF. The CDR3 coding sequence is TGTGCCAGCAGTGACGGGGGACTGTACAATGAGCAGTTCTTC.

V usage is TRBV12-3 or TRBV12-4 and J usage is TRBJ2-4, with 10 bases identical to TRBD1. The CDR3 length is 16 residues. V shed 3 bases, J shed 2 bases, and the junction held 4 bases outside the gene matches. CDR3 bases: TGTGCCAGCAGTTTCTCGACAGGGGGCACCAAAAACATTCAGTACTTC. Amino acids: CASSFSTGGTKNIQYF.

There are a few counts of this clonotype. The chain recombines TRBV10-2 with TRBJ1-1; TRBD1 matches at 7 bases. Germline CDR1 and CDR2: WSHSY and SAAADI. V lost 6 bases and J lost 4; bases outside the gene matches: 2. The CDR3 runs to 12 residues. The CDR3, as DNA: TGCGCCAGCAGACAGGGGCGCACTGAAGCTTTCTTT. This codes for CASRQGRTEAFF.

This clonotype appeared a few times. V usage is TRBV29-1 and J usage is TRBJ1-5; D is ambiguous. The germline V gene encodes CDR1 SQVTM and CDR2 ANQGSEA. The CDR3 is 12 amino acids. The V gene lost 5 bases and the J gene lost 4 bases, with 9 bases spanning the gap. The CDR3 DNA reads TGCAGCGTTTTATCGGAAAATCAGCCCCAGCATTTT. Protein product: CSVLSENQPQHF.

This clonotype turned up a few times. The chain combines TRBV28 with TRBJ2-7, with TRBD1 matching 7 bases. The CDR3 runs 14 residues. Trimming removed 6 bases from V and 6 bases from J; junction bases left unmatched: 11. The germline gives CDR1 MDHEN, CDR2 SYDVKM. CDR3 in DNA: TGTGCCAGCAGGGCCCGACAGGGAATGTCCGAGCAGTACTTC. It is translated as CASRARQGMSEQYF.

This clonotype was counted a few times. CDR3 in DNA: TGTGCCAGCAGTGAAGAGGAGAGCTCCTACAATGAGCAGTTCTTC. It codes for CASSEEESSYNEQFF. The chain joins TRBV6-1 to TRBJ2-1; D not resolved. Germline lookup yields CDR1 MNHNS and CDR2 SASEGT. Trimming removed 1 base at V and 0 bases at J, with 7 bases between. CDR3 length: 15 residues.